Listed below are T cell receptor beta chains from one sample, sequenced in a study of CD8 T cells in Susac syndrome. From the immunoSEQ multiplex PCR reads, TCRdb called clonotypes with MiXCR, one entry per CDR3 protein. The sample contains more than 200,000 distinct CDR3 sequences, about 94% of which appear only once. Sequences were obtained from CD8+ T cells from PBMCs. The receptors here all came from a human donor with multiple sclerosis. The CDR3 runs from the conserved cysteine through the conserved F or W. Size is omitted from some rows. Given values are once, few, many or a class for expanded clones.

abundance | v_gene | CDR3aa
. | TRBV9 | CASSVTSGSFNEQFF
. | TRBV12-3/TRBV12-4 | CASEDRQGGYTF
. | TRBV10-3 | CAIGPGGRTDTQYF
. | TRBV21-1 | CASSKSYRAWSNTGELFF
once | TRBV5-6 | CASRTGTRNEQFF
. | TRBV19 | CASSIAPNYEQYF
. | TRBV13 | CASSSGPNYGYTF
few | TRBV6-1 | CASSDPGTGRTEAFF
. | TRBV4-1 | CASSQSGGRNEQFF
. | TRBV13 | CASSLAAGGQPQHF
. | TRBV7-8 | CASRKDPPGKKNNEQFF
. | TRBV20-1 | CSASESASLGEPQHF
. | TRBV19 | CASSIGGQGGITEAFF
. | TRBV19 | CASSIDSTGHYNEQFF
. | TRBV20-1 | CSAAGPSYEQYF
. | TRBV30 | CAWSENTGELFF
. | TRBV23-1 | CASSPGPRIYYNSPLHF
. | TRBV13 | CASRSRGRWDNEQFF
. | TRBV6-5 | CASSLRQGYEQFF
. | TRBV7-2 | CASSLTSGKETQYF
. | TRBV4-3 | CASSHNLLGGESSYEQYF
. | TRBV7-6 | CASSLGITGAETQYF
. | TRBV29-1 | CSVRGDTGELFF
. | TRBV30 | CAWSGGDGSYTF
. | TRBV7-8 | CASSPGAGQETQYF
once | TRBV11-2 | CASSLLGQGWTEAFF
. | TRBV29-1 | CSVQARTSRNEQFF
. | TRBV25-1 | CASSEDLSWGRNEQFF
once | TRBV6-1 | CASTNFRDSIYEQYF
. | TRBV6-6 | CASLIGDTDTQYF
. | TRBV6-1 | CASIKTTGTGDSGELFF
. | TRBV5-4 | CASSFGTPTRTQETQYF
. | TRBV7-9 | CASSPRGGKTQYF
once | TRBV9 | CASSVTGTGDSGNTQYF
. | TRBV27 | CASSPRPNNEQFF
. | TRBV6-6 | CASSSQTSGMADTQYF
once | TRBV5-1 | CASSFGQGDYGYTF
. | TRBV3-1 | CASSPLGRPGRKETQYF
. | TRBV27 | CASSDRQGATYGYTF
. | TRBV30 | CAWSVRAHGEFF
once | TRBV20-1 | CSARDNREAYEQYF
. | TRBV16 | CASSLVDVGGYTF
. | TRBV5-6 | CASSFPGRSYEQYF
. | TRBV12-3/TRBV12-4 | CASSFDGEGYGYTF
. | TRBV18 | CASSPEGAGNQPQHF
. | TRBV29-1 | CSIRTGASTYNEQFF
. | TRBV13 | CASSDRGGSNEQFF
. | TRBV6-2/TRBV6-3 | CASSYSKGSGSIDEQYF